The 7 T cell receptor beta chains listed next were all sequenced from one sample in a study of shared clonotypes between healthy human individuals. Using immunoSEQ multiplex PCR, the repertoire was profiled, and TCRdb retains in-frame clones only, with some absent. The sample has around 1,000,000 clones; about 72% are singletons. Sequencing was carried out using memory CD4+ T cells from PBMCs. The subset: CD45RA-negative fraction. These TCRs come from a man aged 18 to 30 in good health. Some clones in this sample may be carry-over from other donors' samples.

The rearrangement joins TRBV19 to TRBJ2-4; D may match TRBD1 or TRBD2 (5 bases each). Germline V gene sequence: CDR1 LNHDA, CDR2 SQIVND (reference sequence). This CDR3 is 14 amino acids long. V shed 7 bases and J shed 0 bases, with 10 bases lying between them. The CDR3 spells CASNTGLAKNIQYF. The CDR3 coding sequence is TGTGCCAGTAATACAGGACTAGCCAAAAACATTCAGTACTTC.

The chain employs TRBV9 and TRBJ2-1, with D unresolved. The CDR3 runs 15 residues. Germline loops: CDR1 SGDLS, CDR2 YYNGEE. With 2 bases removed from V and 3 bases from J, the gap between germline ends came to 12 bases. In nucleotides, the CDR3 is TGTGCCAGCAGCGTCTCTCTAGACCTCTACAATGAGCAGTTCTTC. It codes for CASSVSLDLYNEQFF.

This clone has more than one count but fewer than ten. This chain links TRBV5-1 with TRBJ2-5, with 9 nucleotides matching TRBD1. CDR3 size: 13 residues. Looked up from germline, CDR1 is SGHRS and CDR2 is YFSETQ. With 7 bases clipped from V and 2 bases from J, the junction kept 3 bases outside the gene matches. This CDR3 reads CASGGTGQETQYF. CDR3 bases: TGCGCCAGCGGTGGGACAGGGCAAGAGACCCAGTACTTC. The full variable domain, completed using reference TRBV5-1 and TRBJ2-5, is KAGVTQTPRYLIKTRGQQVTLSCSPISGHRSVSWYQQTPGQGLQFLFEYFSETQRNKGNFPGRFSGRQFSNSRSEMNVSTLELGDSALYLCASGGTGQETQYFGPGTRLLVL.

This chain uses TRBV11-3 with TRBJ2-3, with D perhaps matching TRBD1 or TRBD2 (5 bases each). CDR3 size: 16 residues. V was trimmed by 5 bases and J by 7 bases, leaving 22 bases between them. The V gene's germline CDR1 is SGHNT and CDR2 YENEEA. The CDR3 protein is CASSPPPLDGANTQYF. Written as DNA, the CDR3 is TGTGCCAGCAGCCCCCCGCCCTTAGACGGGGCAAATACGCAGTATTTT.

V usage is TRBV7-2 and J usage is TRBJ1-2; TRBD1 might be the D (5 bases). Germline V gene lookup returns CDR1 SGHTA and CDR2 FQGNSA. Trimming removed 5 bases from V and 4 bases from J, with 11 bases in between. This CDR3 is built from 13 residues. CDR3 amino acids: CASSAGSGYGYTF. The CDR3 nucleotides are TGTGCCAGCAGCGCAGGGTCCGGCTATGGCTACACCTTC. The full variable domain, with the rest looked up from reference TRBV7-2 and TRBJ1-2, is GAGVSQSPSNKVTEKGKDVELRCDPISGHTALYWYRQSLGQGLEFLIYFQGNSAPDKSGLPSDRFSAERTGGSVSTLTIQRTQQEDSAVYLCASSAGSGYGYTFGSGTRLTVV.

The chain couples TRBV5-1 to TRBJ2-1, with 9 bases identical to TRBD2. J was trimmed by 7 bases and V by 0 bases; bases with no gene match: 8. The CDR3 is 16 residues long. Per germline, CDR1 SGHRS and CDR2 YFSETQ. CDR3 DNA sequence: TGCGCCAGCAGCTTGGGAACGCGGGAGGGCCAGAATGAGCAGTTCTTC. It translates to CASSLGTREGQNEQFF.

CDR3 sequence (DNA): TGTGCCAGCAGTGATGGCGGGAGGTCCCTCTACGAGCAGTACTTC. Residues: CASSDGGRSLYEQYF. This sequence joins TRBV2 and TRBJ2-7, with 8 bases that match TRBD2. Germline CDR1 is SNHLY and CDR2 is FYNNEI. CDR3 length: 15 residues. V gave up 3 bases and J gave up 3 bases; unmatched junction bases: 7. Supplemented by reference TRBV2 and TRBJ2-7, the full variable domain reads EPEVTQTPSHQVTQMGQEVILRCVPISNHLYFYWYRQILGQKVEFLVSFYNNEISEKSEIFDDQFSVERPDGSNFTLKIRSTKLEDSAMYFCASSDGGRSLYEQYFGPGTRLTVT.